This T cell receptor (beta chain) was documented in a study of chemoradiotherapy in HPV16-positive cancers. Overall study context: Candidate HPV-specific T-cell clones and common TCR motifs came from functional assays in a couple of HPV16-positive patients.

Regarding the study as a whole: Candidate HPV-specific clones and E7-related TCR motifs grew in tumor during treatment. Better recurrence-free survival went with HPV-responsive T-cell expansion in HPV16-positive patients. Only a couple of HPV16-positive patients supplied the functional HPV-specificity definition.

TCRdb's copy holds only in-frame clones and misses some; the assay was immunoSEQ multiplex PCR. The sample has roughly 2,000 clones; roughly nine tenths are singletons. The CDR3 is made up of 18 amino acids. This clone was observed a single time. Its antigen is not identified. This receptor was identified in a human donor with HPV-associated anogenital cancer. This chain uses TRBV21-1 with TRBJ1-3; TRBD1 is taken as the D call from the table, unchecked against the DNA. TRBV21-1 is given as a pseudogene. Sequenced here: tumor tissue, sampled from a patient who underwent chemoradiotherapy. Written as DNA, the CDR3 is TGTGCCAGCAGCAAAGATTGCACAGGGTGGTGGCCTGGAAACACCATATATTTT. Encoded protein: CASSKDCTGWWPGNTIYF.